This is a list of T cell receptor beta chains from one sample in a study of cytomegalovirus exposure and HLA in healthy donors. Measured with immunoSEQ multiplex PCR; TCRdb has only the in-frame clones, and not every one. The sample lists roughly 120,000 clones; less than 10% were seen once. Sequenced input: PBMCs. Every receptor here comes from a woman aged 40 to 50 in good health and CMV-seropositive. The CDR3 runs from the conserved cysteine through the conserved F or W. The D gene is left open where the match is weak. Clone size appears in some rows only: once, few, many, or a class for an expanded clone.

D	V	size	J	DNA	CDR3
-	TRBV7-2	-	TRBJ2-5	TGTGCCAGCAGCTTACAGACTGGGGGGGCGGAGACCCAGTACTTC	CASSLQTGGAETQYF
-	TRBV27	-	TRBJ1-1	TGTGCCAGCATATTAACCGGGGGAAGCGCTGAAGCTTTCTTT	CASILTGGSAEAFF
-	TRBV9	few	TRBJ1-2	TGTGCCAGCACCCCCCCCCTACATGGCTACACCTTC	CASTPPLHGYTF
TRBD1	TRBV6-5	-	TRBJ1-5	TGTGCCAGCAGCCGGACAGGGGGCCGTCAGCCCCAGCATTTT	CASSRTGGRQPQHF
TRBD1	TRBV5-1	-	TRBJ2-1	TGCGCCAGCAGCAAGACAGGGGAGTCCTACAATGAGCAGTTCTTC	CASSKTGESYNEQFF
-	TRBV6-6	medium-sized	TRBJ1-5	TGTGCCAGCAGTTACGAGATTAATCAGCCCCAGCATTTT	CASSYEINQPQHF
TRBD1	TRBV7-4	-	TRBJ2-7	TGTGCCACCCGGACAGGGAGAGGGCAGTACTTC	CATRTGRGQYF
TRBD1	TRBV5-4	-	TRBJ1-4	TGTGCCAGCAGCTCAGGCGGCCAGGGGGTTGAAAAACTGTTTTTT	CASSSGGQGVEKLFF
TRBD1	TRBV11-2	-	TRBJ2-2	TGTGCCAGCAGCTTATTCACAGGGGAGCGCACCGGGGAGCTGTTTTTT	CASSLFTGERTGELFF
TRBD1	TRBV30	-	TRBJ1-6	TGTGCCTGGGGACAGGGTTCACCCCTCCACTTT	CAWGQGSPLHF
TRBD1	TRBV6-6	few	TRBJ1-2	TGTGCCAGCGTCGCGGGGGACAGGGGTCATGGCTACACCTTC	CASVAGDRGHGYTF
TRBD1	TRBV5-1	few	TRBJ2-7	TGCGCCAGCAGTTGGGACAGGGCTACAATCGAGCAGTACTTC	CASSWDRATIEQYF
TRBD1	TRBV5-4	few	TRBJ1-6	TGTGCCAGCAGCGGAAGGACAGGGGGAAATTCACCCCTCCACTTT	CASSGRTGGNSPLHF
-	TRBV5-1	few	TRBJ2-3	TGCGCCAGCAGCTTCTCGAACCGAGCAGATACGCAGTATTTT	CASSFSNRADTQYF
-	TRBV9	few	TRBJ2-3	TGTGCCAGCAGCGTAGCTCTAGATCCCAACCCAGATACGCAGTATTTT	CASSVALDPNPDTQYF
TRBD1	TRBV5-1	few	TRBJ2-2	TGCGCCAGCAGCTTGGACATCCAGACAGGGGACAACACCGGGGAGCTGTTTTTT	CASSLDIQTGDNTGELFF
TRBD1	TRBV7-8	few	TRBJ1-2	TGTGCCAGCAGCTCGACAGGGGGAGACTATGGCTACACCTTC	CASSSTGGDYGYTF
-	TRBV29-1	-	TRBJ1-1	TGCAGCTCAACACAGACGAACACTGAAGCCTTCTTT	CSSTQTNTEAFF
TRBD1	TRBV6-5	-	TRBJ2-7	TGTGCCAGCAGCTACCGACAGGGGGTCCTCTCCGAGCAGTACTTC	CASSYRQGVLSEQYF
-	TRBV6-1	-	TRBJ1-6	TGTGCCAGCAGTGCGACACGGGAGGCATCACCCCTCCACTTT	CASSATREASPLHF
-	TRBV5-5	-	TRBJ1-4	TGTGCCAGCAGCTTGGTGGTGGAGGGACTAACTGATGAAAAACTGTTTTTT	CASSLVVEGLTDEKLFF
-	TRBV18	few	TRBJ2-6	TGTGCCAGCTCAGCGCAAAGCTCTGGGGCCAACGTCCTGACTTTC	CASSAQSSGANVLTF
TRBD1	TRBV6-1	-	TRBJ2-3	TGTGCCAGCAGTATTTGGACAGGGGGAGATACGCAGTATTTT	CASSIWTGGDTQYF
TRBD2	TRBV19	-	TRBJ2-1	TGTGCCAGTGTCGGACTAGCGGGATACAATGAGCAGTTCTTC	CASVGLAGYNEQFF
TRBD1	TRBV25-1	-	TRBJ1-1	TGTGCCAGCAGTGAGAGGGACAGACCAACTCCTAATTTT	CASSERDRPTPNF